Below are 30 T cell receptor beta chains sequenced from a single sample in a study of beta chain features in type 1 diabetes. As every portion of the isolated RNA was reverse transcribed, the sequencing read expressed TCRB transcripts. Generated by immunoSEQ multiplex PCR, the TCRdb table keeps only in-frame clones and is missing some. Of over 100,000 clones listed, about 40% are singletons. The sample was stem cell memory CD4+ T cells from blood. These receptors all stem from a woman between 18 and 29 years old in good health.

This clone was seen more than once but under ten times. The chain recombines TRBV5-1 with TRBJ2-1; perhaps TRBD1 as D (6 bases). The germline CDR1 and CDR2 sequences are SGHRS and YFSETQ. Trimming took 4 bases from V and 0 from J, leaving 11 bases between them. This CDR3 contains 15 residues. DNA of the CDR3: TGCGCCAGCAGCAAAGGACAGAGCTCCTACAATGAGCAGTTCTTC. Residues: CASSKGQSSYNEQFF.

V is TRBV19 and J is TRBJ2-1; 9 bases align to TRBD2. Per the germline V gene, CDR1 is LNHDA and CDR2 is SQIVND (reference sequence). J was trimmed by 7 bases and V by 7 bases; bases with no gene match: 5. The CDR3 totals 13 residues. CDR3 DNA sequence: TGTGCCAGTATCGGGCTAGCGGGAAATGAGCAGTTCTTC. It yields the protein CASIGLAGNEQFF.

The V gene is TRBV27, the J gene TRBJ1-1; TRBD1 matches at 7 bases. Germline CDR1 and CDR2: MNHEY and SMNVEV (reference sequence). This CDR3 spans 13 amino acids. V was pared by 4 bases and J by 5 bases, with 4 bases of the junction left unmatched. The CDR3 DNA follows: TGTGCCAGCAGTTCAAGGGGGCGGACTGAAGCTTTCTTT. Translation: CASSSRGRTEAFF.

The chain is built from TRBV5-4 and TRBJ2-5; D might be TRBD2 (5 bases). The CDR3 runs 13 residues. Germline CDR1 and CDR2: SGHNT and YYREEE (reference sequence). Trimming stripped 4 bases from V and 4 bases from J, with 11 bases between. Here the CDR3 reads CASSRSGVETQYF. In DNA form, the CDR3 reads TGTGCCAGCAGCCGGTCCGGGGTAGAGACCCAGTACTTC. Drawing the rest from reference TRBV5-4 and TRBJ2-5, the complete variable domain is ETGVTQSPTHLIKTRGQQVTLRCSSQSGHNTVSWYQQALGQGPQFIFQYYREEENGRGNFPPRFSGLQFPNYSSELNVNALELDDSALYLCASSRSGVETQYFGPGTRLLVL.

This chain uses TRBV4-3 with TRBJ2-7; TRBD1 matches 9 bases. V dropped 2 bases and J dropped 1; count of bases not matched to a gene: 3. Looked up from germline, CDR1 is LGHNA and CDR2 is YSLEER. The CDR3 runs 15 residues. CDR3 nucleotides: TGCGCCAGCAGCCAAATGGGACAGGGATCCTACGAGCAGTACTTC. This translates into CASSQMGQGSYEQYF.

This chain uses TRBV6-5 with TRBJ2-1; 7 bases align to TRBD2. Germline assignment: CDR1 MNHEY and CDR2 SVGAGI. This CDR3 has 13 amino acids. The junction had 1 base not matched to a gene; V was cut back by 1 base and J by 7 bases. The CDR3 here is CASSYWGGNEQFF. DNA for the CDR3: TGTGCCAGCAGTTACTGGGGGGGTAATGAGCAGTTCTTC.

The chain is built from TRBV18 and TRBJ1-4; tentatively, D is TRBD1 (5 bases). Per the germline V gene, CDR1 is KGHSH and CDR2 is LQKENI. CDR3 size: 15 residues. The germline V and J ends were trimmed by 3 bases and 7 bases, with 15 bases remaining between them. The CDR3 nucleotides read TGTGCCAGCTCACCCTGGGACCGGGGGACTGAAAAACTGTTTTTT. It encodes CASSPWDRGTEKLFF.

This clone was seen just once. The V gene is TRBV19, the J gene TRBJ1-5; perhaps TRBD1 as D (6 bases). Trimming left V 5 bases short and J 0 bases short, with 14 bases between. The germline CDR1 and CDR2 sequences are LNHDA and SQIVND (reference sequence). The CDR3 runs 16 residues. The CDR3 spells CASSFQGYYSNQPQHF. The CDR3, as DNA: TGTGCCAGTAGTTTCCAGGGGTACTATAGCAATCAGCCCCAGCATTTT.

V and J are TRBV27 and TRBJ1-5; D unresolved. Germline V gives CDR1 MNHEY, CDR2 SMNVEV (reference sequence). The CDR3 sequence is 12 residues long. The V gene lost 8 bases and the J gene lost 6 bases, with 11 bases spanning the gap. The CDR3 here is CASSTPFQPQHF. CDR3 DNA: TGTGCCAGCTCGACACCTTTTCAGCCCCAGCATTTT.

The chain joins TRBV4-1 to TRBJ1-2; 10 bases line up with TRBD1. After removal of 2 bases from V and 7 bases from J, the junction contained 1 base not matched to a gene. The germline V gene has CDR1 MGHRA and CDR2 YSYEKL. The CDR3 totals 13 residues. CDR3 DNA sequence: TGCGCCAGCAGCCAAAGGACAGGGGGTGGCTACACCTTC. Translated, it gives CASSQRTGGGYTF.

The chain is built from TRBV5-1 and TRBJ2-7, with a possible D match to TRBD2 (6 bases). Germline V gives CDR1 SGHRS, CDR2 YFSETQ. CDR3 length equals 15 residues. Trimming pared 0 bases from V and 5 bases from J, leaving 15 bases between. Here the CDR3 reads CASSLAVGLRDEQYF. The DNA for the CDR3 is TGCGCCAGCAGCTTGGCCGTGGGACTCCGGGACGAGCAGTACTTC.

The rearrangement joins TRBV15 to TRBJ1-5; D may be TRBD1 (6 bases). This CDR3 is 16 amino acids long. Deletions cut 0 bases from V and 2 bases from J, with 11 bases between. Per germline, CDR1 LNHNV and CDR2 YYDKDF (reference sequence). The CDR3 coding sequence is TGTGCCACCAGCAGAGATAGGGGGGGTCGCAATCAGCCCCAGCATTTT. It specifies CATSRDRGGRNQPQHF.

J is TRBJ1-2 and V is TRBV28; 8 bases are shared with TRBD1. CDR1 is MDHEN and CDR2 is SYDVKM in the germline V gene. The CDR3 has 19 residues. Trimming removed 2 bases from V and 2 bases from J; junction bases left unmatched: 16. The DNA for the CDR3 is TGTGCCAGCAGTTTAAGGGCCAGGGGGCGGTCTCCTGGCAACTATGGCTACACCTTC. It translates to CASSLRARGRSPGNYGYTF.

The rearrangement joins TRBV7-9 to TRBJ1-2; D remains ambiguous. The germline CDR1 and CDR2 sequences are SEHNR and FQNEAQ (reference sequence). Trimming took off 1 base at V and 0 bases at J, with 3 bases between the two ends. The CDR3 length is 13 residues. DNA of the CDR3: TGTGCCAGCAGCTTAGTCGCTAACTATGGCTACACCTTC. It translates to CASSLVANYGYTF.

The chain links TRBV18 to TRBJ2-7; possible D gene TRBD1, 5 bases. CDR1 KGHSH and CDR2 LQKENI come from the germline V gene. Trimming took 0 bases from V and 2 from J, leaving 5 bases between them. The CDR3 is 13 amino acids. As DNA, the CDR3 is TGTGCCAGCTCACCACCAGGGGCCTACGAGCAGTACTTC. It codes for CASSPPGAYEQYF.

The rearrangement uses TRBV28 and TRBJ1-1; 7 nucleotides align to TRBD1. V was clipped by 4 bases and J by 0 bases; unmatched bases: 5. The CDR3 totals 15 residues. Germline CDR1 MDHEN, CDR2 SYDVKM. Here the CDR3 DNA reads TGTGCCAGCAGTTCGTTGGACAGGTTGAACACTGAAGCTTTCTTT. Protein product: CASSSLDRLNTEAFF.

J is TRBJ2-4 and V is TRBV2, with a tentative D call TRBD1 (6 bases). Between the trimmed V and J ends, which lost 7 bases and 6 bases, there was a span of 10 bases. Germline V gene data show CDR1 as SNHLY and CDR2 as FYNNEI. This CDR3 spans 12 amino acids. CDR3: CASTGDLNIQYF. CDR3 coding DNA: TGTGCCAGCACAGGGGATTTAAACATTCAGTACTTC.

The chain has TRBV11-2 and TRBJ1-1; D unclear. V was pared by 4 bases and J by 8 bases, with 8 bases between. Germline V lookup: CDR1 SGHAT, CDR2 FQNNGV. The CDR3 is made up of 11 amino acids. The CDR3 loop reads CASSYIKEAFF. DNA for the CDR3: TGTGCCAGCAGCTACATAAAGGAAGCTTTCTTT.

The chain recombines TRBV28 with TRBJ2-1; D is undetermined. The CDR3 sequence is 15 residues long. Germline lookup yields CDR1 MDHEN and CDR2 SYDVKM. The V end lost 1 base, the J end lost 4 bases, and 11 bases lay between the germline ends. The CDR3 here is CASSLFAAVYNEQFF. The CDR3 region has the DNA TGTGCCAGCAGTTTATTCGCGGCGGTTTACAATGAGCAGTTCTTC.

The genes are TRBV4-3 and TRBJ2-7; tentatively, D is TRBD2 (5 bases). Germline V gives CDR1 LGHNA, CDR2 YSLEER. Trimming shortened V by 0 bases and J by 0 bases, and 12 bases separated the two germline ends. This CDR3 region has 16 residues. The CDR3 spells CASSQDIGDLSYEQYF. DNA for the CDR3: TGCGCCAGCAGCCAAGATATCGGGGATCTCTCCTACGAGCAGTACTTC.

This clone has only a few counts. CDR3 sequence (DNA): TGCAGCGTTCGCCCAGGACAGGGGAATGAAAAACTGTTTTTT. This encodes CSVRPGQGNEKLFF. V gene TRBV29-1 combines with J gene TRBJ1-4, with 9 positions matching TRBD1. Germline V lookup: CDR1 SQVTM, CDR2 ANQGSEA. This CDR3 spans 14 amino acids. The junction had 6 bases not matched to a gene; V was cut back by 5 bases and J by 5 bases.

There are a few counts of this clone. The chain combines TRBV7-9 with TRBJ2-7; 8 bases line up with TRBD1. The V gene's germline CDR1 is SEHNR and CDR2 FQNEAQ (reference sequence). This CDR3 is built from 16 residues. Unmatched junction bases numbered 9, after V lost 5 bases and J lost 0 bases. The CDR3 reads CASSPKGQVSSYEQYF. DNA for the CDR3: TGTGCCAGCAGCCCGAAGGGACAGGTGAGCTCCTACGAGCAGTACTTC. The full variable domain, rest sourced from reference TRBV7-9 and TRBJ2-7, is DTGVSQNPRHKITKRGQNVTFRCDPISEHNRLYWYRQTLGQGPEFLTYFQNEAQLEKSRLLSDRFSAERPKGSFSTLEIQRTEQGDSAMYLCASSPKGQVSSYEQYFGPGTRLTVT.

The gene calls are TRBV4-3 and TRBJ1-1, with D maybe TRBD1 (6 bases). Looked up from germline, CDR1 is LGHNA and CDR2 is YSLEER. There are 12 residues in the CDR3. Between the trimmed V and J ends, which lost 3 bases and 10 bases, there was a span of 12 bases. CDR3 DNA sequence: TGCGCCAGCAGCCATCCCGCCAGGGGAGCTTTCTTT. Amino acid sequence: CASSHPARGAFF.

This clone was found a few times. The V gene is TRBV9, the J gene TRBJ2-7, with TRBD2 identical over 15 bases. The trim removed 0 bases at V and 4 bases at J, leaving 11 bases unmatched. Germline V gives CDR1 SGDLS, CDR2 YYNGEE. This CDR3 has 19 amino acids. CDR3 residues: CASSVGIGLAGGPRYEQYF. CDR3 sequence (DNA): TGTGCCAGCAGCGTAGGCATCGGACTAGCGGGAGGGCCACGTTACGAGCAGTACTTC.

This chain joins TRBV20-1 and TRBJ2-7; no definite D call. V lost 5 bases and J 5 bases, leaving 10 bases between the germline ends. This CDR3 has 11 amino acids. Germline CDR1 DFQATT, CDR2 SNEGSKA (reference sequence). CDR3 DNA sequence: TGCAGTGCTCTAGACTGGGACGAGCAGTACTTC. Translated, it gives CSALDWDEQYF.

The CDR3 sequence is CASSPPSRQAYNEQFF. The CDR3 DNA reads TGTGCCAGCAGCCCACCTAGCCGGCAGGCCTACAATGAGCAGTTCTTC. The chain employs TRBV7-9 and TRBJ2-1; possibly TRBD2 for D (5 bases). Trimming removed 5 bases from V and 2 bases from J, with 16 bases in between. In germline, CDR1 is SEHNR, CDR2 FQNEAQ (reference sequence). The CDR3 totals 16 residues.

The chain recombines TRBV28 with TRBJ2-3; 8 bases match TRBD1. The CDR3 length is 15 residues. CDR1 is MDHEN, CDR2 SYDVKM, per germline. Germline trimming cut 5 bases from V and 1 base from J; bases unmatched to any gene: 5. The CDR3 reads CASSKDRAGTDTQYF. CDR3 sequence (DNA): TGTGCCAGCAGTAAGGACAGGGCTGGCACAGATACGCAGTATTTT.

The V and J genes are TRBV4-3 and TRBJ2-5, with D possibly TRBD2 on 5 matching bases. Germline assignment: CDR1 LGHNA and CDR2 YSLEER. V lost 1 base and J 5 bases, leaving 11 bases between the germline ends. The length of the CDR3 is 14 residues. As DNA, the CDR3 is TGCGCCAGCAGCCAAGTGAGCGGAACGGAGACCCAGTACTTC. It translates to CASSQVSGTETQYF.

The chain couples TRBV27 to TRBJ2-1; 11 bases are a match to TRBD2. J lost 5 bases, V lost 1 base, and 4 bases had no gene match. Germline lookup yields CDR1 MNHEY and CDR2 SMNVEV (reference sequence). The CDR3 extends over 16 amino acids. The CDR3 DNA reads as TGTGCCAGCAGTTTATACTCTAGCGGGAGGAACAATGAGCAGTTCTTC. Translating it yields CASSLYSSGRNNEQFF.

CDR3 residues: CASSFSSPGRQFF. The CDR3, as DNA: TGTGCCAGCAGTTTCTCCAGCCCGGGGAGGCAGTTCTTC. This chain links TRBV27 with TRBJ2-1, with a possible D match to TRBD2 (5 bases). The CDR3 extends over 13 amino acids. Germline loops: CDR1 MNHEY, CDR2 SMNVEV (reference sequence). V lost 3 bases and J 12 bases, leaving 15 bases between the germline ends.